This T cell receptor (beta chain) was profiled in a study of cytomegalovirus exposure and HLA in healthy donors. Study results and limitations: Exclusion applied to some V segments, including TRBV6-2 and TRBV6-3, as they were indistinguishable. In a later analysis, specific HLA alleles were associated with around 17,000 TCR beta sequences at a 0.05 false discovery rate. Reportedly, diagnosis of cytomegalovirus status by the classifier showed high specificity and sensitivity. Later analysis demonstrated an association between a missense DCLRE1C variant and TCR beta V- and J-gene trimming.

The PCR had 60 Vbeta and 13 Jbeta primers. The assay was immunoSEQ multiplex PCR, and TCRdb's table has in-frame clones only and misses some. The table lists around 110,000 clones, 82% of them singletons, with roughly 3% in the top ten. Germline assignment: CDR1 MNHEY and CDR2 SMNVEV (reference sequence). The length of the CDR3 is 14 residues. Trimming cost V 2 bases and J 5 bases, with 12 bases left between them. Turning to this clone: Its target is unknown.

The source material was PBMCs. The TCR sequence derives from a man aged 25 to 40 in good health and CMV-seropositive. The chain recombines TRBV27 with TRBJ1-1; maybe TRBD1 (5 bases). The CDR3 loop is CASSLNRGGTEAFF. CDR3 bases: TGTGCCAGCAGTTTAAATCGGGGGGGAACTGAAGCTTTCTTT.